This TCR beta chain was found in a study of cytotoxic CD8 clonotypes in ibrutinib-treated CLL. At the level of the study: Recorded responses included about 25 partial and 2 complete; following median approximately 68 months, 14 stayed remitted and roughly 12 progressed. Once treatment had gone on for a median of around eleven months, range 6 to 36, response samples were drawn. Study results and limitations: Pretreatment clonality was elevated relative to age-matched healthy donors and paralleled circulating CD8+ T-cell counts. On treatment, the uncommon public clonotypes contracted or remained stable.

With respect to this clone: Its target is unknown.

Method: immunoSEQ multiplex PCR; TCRdb's copy keeps in-frame clones and lacks some. The sample records roughly 150,000 clones, over 65% being singletons. V lost 1 base and J lost 1; bases outside the gene matches: 8. Per the germline V gene, CDR1 is SGHDT and CDR2 is YYEEEE. The CDR3 sequence is 18 residues long. This receptor was identified in a human donor with chronic lymphocytic leukemia. This rearrangement joins TRBV5-6 to TRBJ2-1; the match to TRBD2 covers 10 bases. The specimen comprised PBMCs, sampled after 12 months of ibrutinib treatment. CDR3 in DNA: TGTGCCAGCAGCTTGTCCCCCCCGGGACTAGCGTCCTACAATGAGCAGTTCTTC. This codes for CASSLSPPGLASYNEQFF.